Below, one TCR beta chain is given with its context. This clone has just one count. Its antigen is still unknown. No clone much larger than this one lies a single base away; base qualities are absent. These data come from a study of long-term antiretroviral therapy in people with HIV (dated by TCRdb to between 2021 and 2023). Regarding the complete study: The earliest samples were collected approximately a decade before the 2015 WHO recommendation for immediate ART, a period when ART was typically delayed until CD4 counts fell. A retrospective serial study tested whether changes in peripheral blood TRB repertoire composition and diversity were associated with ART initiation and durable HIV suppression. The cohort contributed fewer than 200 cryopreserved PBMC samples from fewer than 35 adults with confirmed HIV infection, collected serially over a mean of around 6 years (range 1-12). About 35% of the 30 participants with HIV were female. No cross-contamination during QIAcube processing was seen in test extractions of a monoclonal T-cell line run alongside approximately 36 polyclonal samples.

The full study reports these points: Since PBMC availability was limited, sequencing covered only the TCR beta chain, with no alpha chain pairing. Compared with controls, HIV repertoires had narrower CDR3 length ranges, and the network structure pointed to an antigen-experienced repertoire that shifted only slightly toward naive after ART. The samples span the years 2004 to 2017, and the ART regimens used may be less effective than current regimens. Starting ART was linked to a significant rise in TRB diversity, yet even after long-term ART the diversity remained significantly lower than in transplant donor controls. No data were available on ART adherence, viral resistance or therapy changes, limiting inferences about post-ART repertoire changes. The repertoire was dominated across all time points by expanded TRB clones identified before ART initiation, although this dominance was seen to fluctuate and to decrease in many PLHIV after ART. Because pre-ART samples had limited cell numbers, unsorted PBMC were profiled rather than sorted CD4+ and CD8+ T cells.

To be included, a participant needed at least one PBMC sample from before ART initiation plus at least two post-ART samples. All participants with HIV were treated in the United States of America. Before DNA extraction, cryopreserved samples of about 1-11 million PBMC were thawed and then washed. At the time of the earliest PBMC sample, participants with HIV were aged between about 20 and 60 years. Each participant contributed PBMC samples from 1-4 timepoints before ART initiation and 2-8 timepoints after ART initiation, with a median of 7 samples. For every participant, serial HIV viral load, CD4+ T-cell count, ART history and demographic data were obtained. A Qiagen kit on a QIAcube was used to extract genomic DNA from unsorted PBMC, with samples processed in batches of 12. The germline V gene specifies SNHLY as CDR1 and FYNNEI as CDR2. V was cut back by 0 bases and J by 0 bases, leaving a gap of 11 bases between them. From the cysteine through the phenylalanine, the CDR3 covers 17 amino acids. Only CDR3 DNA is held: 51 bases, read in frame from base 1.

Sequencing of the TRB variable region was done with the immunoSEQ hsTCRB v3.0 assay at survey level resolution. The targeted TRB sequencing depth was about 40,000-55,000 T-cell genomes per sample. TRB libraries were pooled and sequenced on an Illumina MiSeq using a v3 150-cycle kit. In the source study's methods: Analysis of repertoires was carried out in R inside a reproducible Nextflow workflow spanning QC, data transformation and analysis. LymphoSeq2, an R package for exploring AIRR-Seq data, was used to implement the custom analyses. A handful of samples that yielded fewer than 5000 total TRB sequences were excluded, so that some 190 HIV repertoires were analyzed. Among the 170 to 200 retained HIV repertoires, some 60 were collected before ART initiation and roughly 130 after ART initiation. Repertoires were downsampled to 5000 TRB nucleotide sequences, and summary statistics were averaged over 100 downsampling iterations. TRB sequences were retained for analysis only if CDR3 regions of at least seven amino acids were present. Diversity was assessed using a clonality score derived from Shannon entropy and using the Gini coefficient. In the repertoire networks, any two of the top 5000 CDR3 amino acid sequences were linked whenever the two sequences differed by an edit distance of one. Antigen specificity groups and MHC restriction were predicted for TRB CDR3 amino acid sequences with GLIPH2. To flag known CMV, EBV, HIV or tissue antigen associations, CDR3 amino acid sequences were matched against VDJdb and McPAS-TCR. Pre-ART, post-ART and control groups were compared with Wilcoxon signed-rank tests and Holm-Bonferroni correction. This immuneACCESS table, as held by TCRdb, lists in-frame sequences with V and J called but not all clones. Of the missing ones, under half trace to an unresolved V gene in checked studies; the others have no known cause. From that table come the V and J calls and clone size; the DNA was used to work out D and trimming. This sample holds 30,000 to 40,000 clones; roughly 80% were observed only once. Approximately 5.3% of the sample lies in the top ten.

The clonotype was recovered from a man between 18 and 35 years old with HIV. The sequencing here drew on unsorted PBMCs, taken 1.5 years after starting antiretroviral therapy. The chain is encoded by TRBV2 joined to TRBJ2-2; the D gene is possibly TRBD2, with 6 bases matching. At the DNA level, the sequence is TGTGCCAGCAGTGAAGCGGTTAGCGGCACGAACACCGGGGAGCTGTTTTTT. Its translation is CASSEAVSGTNTGELFF. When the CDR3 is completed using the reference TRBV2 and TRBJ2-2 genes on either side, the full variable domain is EPEVTQTPSHQVTQMGQEVILRCVPISNHLYFYWYRQILGQKVEFLVSFYNNEISEKSEIFDDQFSVERPDGSNFTLKIRSTKLEDSAMYFCASSEAVSGTNTGELFFGEGSRLTVL.